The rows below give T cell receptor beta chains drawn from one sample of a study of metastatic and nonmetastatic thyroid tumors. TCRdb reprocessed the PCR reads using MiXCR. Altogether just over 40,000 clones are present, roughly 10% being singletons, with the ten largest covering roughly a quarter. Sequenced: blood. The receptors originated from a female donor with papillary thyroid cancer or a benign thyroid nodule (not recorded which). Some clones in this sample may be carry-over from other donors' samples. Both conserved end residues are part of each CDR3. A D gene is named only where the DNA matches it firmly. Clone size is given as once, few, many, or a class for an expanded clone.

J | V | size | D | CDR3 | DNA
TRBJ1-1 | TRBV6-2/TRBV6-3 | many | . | CASRPTWGKTRNTEAFF | TGTGCCAGCAGACCTACTTGGGGCAAGACCCGGAACACTGAAGCTTTCTTT
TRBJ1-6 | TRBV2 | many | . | CASTGPLTGSPLHF | TGTGCCAGCACGGGCCCCCTCACGGGTTCACCCCTCCACTTT
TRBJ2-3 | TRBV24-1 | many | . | CATSGRPSLAGSDTQYF | TGTGCCACCAGTGGGCGGCCTTCACTAGCCGGATCAGATACGCAGTATTTT
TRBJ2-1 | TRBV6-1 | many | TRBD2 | CASRGTSGYNEQFF | TGTGCCAGCAGGGGGACTAGCGGGTACAATGAGCAGTTCTTC
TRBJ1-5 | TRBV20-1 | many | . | CSAGAGLVPYQPQHF | TGCAGTGCTGGGGCAGGGCTAGTACCTTATCAGCCCCAGCATTTT
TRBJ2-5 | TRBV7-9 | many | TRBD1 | CASSLVLGQETQYF | TGTGCCAGCAGCTTAGTCCTGGGACAGGAGACCCAGTACTTC
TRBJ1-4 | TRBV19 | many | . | CASTRGGGAGEKLFF | TGTGCCAGTACCCGGGGCGGGGGGGCTGGTGAAAAACTGTTTTTT
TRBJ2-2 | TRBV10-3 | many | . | CAITAEVGELFF | TGTGCCATCACTGCAGAGGTCGGGGAGCTGTTTTTT
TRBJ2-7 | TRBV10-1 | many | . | CASSESYRLREQYF | TGCGCCAGCAGTGAATCTTACAGACTCCGCGAGCAGTACTTC
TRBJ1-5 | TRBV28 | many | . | CASSRDINQPQHF | TGTGCCAGCAGTCGGGACATAAATCAGCCCCAGCATTTT